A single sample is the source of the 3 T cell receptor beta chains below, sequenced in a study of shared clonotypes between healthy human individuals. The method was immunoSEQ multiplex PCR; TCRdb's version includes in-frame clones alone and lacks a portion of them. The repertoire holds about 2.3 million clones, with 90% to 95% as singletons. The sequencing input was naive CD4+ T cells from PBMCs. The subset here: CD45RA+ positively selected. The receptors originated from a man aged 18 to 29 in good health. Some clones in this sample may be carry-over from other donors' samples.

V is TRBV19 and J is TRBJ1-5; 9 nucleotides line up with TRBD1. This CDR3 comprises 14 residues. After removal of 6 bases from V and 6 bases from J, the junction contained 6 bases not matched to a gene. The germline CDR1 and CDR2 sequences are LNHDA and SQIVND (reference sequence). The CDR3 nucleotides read TGTGCCAGTAGAGGGGACAGGGATCGTCAGCCCCAGCATTTT. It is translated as CASRGDRDRQPQHF.

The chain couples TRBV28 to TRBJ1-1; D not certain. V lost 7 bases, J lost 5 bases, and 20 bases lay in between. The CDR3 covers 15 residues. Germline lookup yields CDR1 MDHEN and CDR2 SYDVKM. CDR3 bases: TGTGCCAGCATCCCCGATTGGCGCCTGGGGACTGAAGCTTTCTTT. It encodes CASIPDWRLGTEAFF.

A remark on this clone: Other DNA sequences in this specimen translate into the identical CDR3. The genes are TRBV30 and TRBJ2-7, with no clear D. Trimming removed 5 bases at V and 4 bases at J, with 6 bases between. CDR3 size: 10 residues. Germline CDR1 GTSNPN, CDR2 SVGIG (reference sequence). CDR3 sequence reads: CAWGQYEQYF. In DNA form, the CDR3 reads TGTGCCTGGGGTCAATACGAGCAGTACTTC.